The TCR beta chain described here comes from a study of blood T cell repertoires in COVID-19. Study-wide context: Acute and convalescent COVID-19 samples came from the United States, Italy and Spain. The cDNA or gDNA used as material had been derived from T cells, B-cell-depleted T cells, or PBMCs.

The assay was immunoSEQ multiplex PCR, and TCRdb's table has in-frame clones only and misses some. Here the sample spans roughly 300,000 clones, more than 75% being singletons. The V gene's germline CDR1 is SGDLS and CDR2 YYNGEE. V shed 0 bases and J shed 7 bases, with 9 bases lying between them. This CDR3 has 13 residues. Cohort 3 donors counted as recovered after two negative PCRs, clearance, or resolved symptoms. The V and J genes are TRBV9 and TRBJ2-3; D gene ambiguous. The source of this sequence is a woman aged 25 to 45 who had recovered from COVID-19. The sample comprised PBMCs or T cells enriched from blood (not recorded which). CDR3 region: CASSVEPKNTQYF. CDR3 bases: TGTGCCAGCAGCGTAGAGCCTAAGAATACGCAGTATTTT.